The T cell receptor (beta chain) under discussion was sequenced for a study of T cell responses to AZD1222 COVID-19 vaccine. Study background: Second-dose groups at about 4 or about 12 weeks were pooled.

With 1 base clipped from V and 2 bases from J, the junction kept 5 bases outside the gene matches. Per germline, CDR1 SGHTA and CDR2 FQGTGA. This CDR3 comprises 17 residues. Study-level findings and limits: The study found Spike-specific TCR breadth and depth rose after two AZD1222 doses.

Data came from immunoSEQ multiplex PCR; TCRdb stores just in-frame clones and leaves some out. The repertoire includes some 130,000 clones, approximately 90% of them detected once, and 6.9% sits in the top ten. Regarding this clone: Its target is not known.

The sequence came from an adult in good health. The material sequenced was peripheral blood, taken on day 0 of AZD1222 vaccination. The chain carries TRBV7-3 and TRBJ2-1; 10 bases are a match to TRBD2. The CDR3 nucleotides read TGTGCCAGCAGCTTAATTGGAGCGGGGGGGCCCTACAATGAGCAGTTCTTC. The encoded protein is CASSLIGAGGPYNEQFF.